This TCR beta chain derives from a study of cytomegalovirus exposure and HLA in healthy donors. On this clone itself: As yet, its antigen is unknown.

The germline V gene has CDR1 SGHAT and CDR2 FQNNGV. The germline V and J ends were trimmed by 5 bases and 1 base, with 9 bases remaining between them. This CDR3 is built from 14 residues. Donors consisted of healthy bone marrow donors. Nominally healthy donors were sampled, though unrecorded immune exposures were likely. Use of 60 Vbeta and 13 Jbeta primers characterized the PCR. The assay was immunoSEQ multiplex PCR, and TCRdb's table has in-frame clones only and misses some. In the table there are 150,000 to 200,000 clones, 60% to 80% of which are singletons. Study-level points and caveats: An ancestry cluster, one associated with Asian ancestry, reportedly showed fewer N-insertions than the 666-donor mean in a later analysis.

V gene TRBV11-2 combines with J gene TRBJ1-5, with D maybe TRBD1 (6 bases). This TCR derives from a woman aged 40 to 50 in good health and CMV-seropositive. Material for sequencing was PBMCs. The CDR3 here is CASSLTGSNQPQHF. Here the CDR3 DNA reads TGTGCCAGCAGCCTGACAGGCAGCAATCAGCCCCAGCATTTT.